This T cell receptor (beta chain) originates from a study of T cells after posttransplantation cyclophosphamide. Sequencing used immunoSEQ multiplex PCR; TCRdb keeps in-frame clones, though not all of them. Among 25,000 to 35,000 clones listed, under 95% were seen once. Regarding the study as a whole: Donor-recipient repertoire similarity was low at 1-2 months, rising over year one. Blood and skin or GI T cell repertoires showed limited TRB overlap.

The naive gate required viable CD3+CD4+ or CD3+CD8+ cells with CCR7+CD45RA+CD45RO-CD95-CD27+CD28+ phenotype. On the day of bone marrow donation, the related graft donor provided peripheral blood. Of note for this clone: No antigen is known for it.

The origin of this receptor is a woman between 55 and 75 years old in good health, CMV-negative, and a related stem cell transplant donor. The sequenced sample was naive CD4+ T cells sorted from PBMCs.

The CDR3, as DNA: TGTGCCAGCAGTTACTCTCTCGGAGTAGAGGAGCAGTACTTC. This sequence encodes CASSYSLGVEEQYF. The chain links TRBV6-5 to TRBJ2-7; D is undetermined. This CDR3 has 14 residues. Trimming left V 0 bases short and J 7 bases short, with 13 bases between. Germline CDR1 MNHEY, CDR2 SVGAGI.